A single T cell receptor (beta chain) is shown here with its context. What it binds is unknown. From germline, CDR1 is SGHAT and CDR2 FQNNGV. There are 19 residues in the CDR3. V lost 0 bases to trimming and J lost 6 bases; unmatched junction nucleotides: 10. The record originates from a study of cytomegalovirus exposure and HLA in healthy donors. General study points: Several V segments, TRBV6-2 and TRBV6-3 among them, could not be told apart and were dropped. Sequencing depth roughly uniform across donors was assumed in presence/absence analyses.

The PCR made use of 60 Vbeta and 13 Jbeta primers. Assay used: immunoSEQ multiplex PCR; TCRdb lists only in-frame clones, some missing. The data hold about 140,000 clones, with 88% observed a single time. The V gene is TRBV11-2, the J gene TRBJ2-3; TRBD2 agrees at 15 bases. Sequences were obtained from PBMCs. This TCR came from a woman between 40 and 50 years old in good health and CMV-seronegative. This CDR3 is CASSLEKGLAGGGGDTQYF. The CDR3 DNA reads TGTGCCAGCAGCTTAGAAAAGGGACTAGCGGGAGGAGGGGGGGATACGCAGTATTTT.